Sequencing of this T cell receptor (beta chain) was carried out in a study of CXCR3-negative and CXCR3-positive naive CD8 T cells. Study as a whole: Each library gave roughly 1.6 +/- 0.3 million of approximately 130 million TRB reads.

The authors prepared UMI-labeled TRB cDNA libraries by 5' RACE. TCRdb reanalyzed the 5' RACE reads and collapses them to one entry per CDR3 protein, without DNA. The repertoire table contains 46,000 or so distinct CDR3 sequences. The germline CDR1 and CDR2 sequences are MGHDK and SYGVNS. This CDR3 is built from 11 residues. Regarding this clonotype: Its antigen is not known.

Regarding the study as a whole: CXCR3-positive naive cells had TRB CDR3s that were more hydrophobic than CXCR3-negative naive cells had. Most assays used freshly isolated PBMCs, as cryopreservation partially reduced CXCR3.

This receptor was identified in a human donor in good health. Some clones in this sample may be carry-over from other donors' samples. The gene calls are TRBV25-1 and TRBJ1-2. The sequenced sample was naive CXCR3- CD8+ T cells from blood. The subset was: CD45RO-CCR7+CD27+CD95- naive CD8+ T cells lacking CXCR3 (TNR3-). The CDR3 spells CASMKGMGYTF.